One sample yielded the 2 T cell receptor beta chains listed below, sequenced in a study of shared clonotypes between healthy human individuals. Data came from immunoSEQ multiplex PCR; TCRdb stores just in-frame clones and leaves some out. The data hold fewer than 200,000 clones, with about 68% observed a single time. Sequences were obtained from memory CD4+ T cells sorted from blood. Subset defined: CD45RA-negative fraction. These TCRs come from a man between 25 and 39 years old in good health.

Only one count was recorded for this clone. The V call is TRBV2, the J call TRBJ1-1, with 8 bases identical to TRBD1. J was trimmed by 1 base and V by 6 bases; bases with no gene match: 1. The CDR3 extends over 13 amino acids. Germline-derived CDR1 and CDR2 are SNHLY and FYNNEI. CDR3 sequence: CASRGTGNTEAFF. DNA for the CDR3: TGTGCCAGCAGGGGGACAGGGAACACTGAAGCTTTCTTT.

The J gene is TRBJ2-1, the V gene TRBV20-1, with no clear D. This CDR3 is built from 11 residues. Per germline, CDR1 DFQATT and CDR2 SNEGSKA (reference sequence). The germline V and J ends were trimmed by 3 bases and 6 bases, with 6 bases remaining between them. This CDR3 is CSASYTNEQFF. DNA of the CDR3: TGCAGTGCTAGTTACACCAATGAGCAGTTCTTC.